The clone carrying this T cell receptor beta chain was counted only a few times. Its antigen is unidentified. Prepared TCR beta cDNA libraries contained unique molecular identifiers. TCRdb passed the PCR reads through MiXCR, listing each CDR3 protein once. This sample has about 540,000 distinct CDR3 sequences, with around 34% found just once. This sample is part of a study of post-analysis software for immune sequencing data. Study-level information: Courses of disease covered relapsing-remitting, secondary progressive and progressive-relapsing multiple sclerosis. Findings and limits, study-wide: Comparison of patients with controls showed five TRBV segments more frequent in patients, TRBV5-6, TRBV5-1 and TRBV20-1 among them. Normalized Chao1 diversity was significantly reduced in patients versus controls.

This CDR3 is 15 amino acids long. J was trimmed by 7 bases and V by 6 bases; bases with no gene match: 12. The chain couples TRBV12-3 or TRBV12-4 to TRBJ2-7; 10 positions agree with TRBD1. Sequencing was performed on blood. The source of this sequence is a girl under 18 with multiple sclerosis. The CDR3 DNA sequence: TGTGCCAGCAGCATAGTTGGGACAGGGGTGGATGAGCAGTACTTC. It yields the protein CASSIVGTGVDEQYF.